These 2 T cell receptor beta chains originate from one sample sequenced in a study of human T cells and chemical hapten exposure. TCRdb fed the RACE reads into MiXCR, producing one record per CDR3 protein. The sample has roughly 180,000 distinct CDR3 sequences, about 22% seen once; the top ten hold under 7.5%. Time point of the sample: patch test 1, 2 weeks after DPC sensitization. Sample treatment: therapeutic diphenylcyclopropenone sensitization with weekly scalp DPC. Specimen: whole blood, collected in connection with sensitization to the hapten diphenylcyclopropenone (DPC). Receptor source: a woman between 50 and 59 years old with alopecia areata. Some clones in this sample may be carry-over from other donors' samples.

The chain carries TRBV5-1 and TRBJ1-6, with a weak D call TRBD1 (6 bases). Germline V gene data show CDR1 as SGHRS and CDR2 as YFSETQ. Trimming shortened V by 0 bases and J by 10 bases, and 11 bases separated the two germline ends. This CDR3 is 14 amino acids long. DNA for the CDR3: TGCGCCAGCAGCTTGGAACAGGGAAAATCACCCCTCCACTTT. Protein: CASSLEQGKSPLHF. The full variable domain, in which reference TRBV5-1 and TRBJ1-6 provide the parts outside the CDR3, is KAGVTQTPRYLIKTRGQQVTLSCSPISGHRSVSWYQQTPGQGLQFLFEYFSETQRNKGNFPGRFSGRQFSNSRSEMNVSTLELGDSALYLCASSLEQGKSPLHFGNGTRLTVT.

This clonotype occurred a few times. This sequence joins TRBV7-2 and TRBJ2-5; unclear D gene. The ends were cut back, 4 bases at V and 5 bases at J, with 8 bases in the middle. The CDR3 consists of 12 residues. From germline, CDR1 is SGHTA and CDR2 FQGNSA. CDR3 loop: CASSSQRETQYF. The CDR3, as DNA: TGTGCCAGCAGCTCACAGAGGGAGACCCAGTACTTC.